Listed here is a single T cell receptor (beta chain). Antigen specificity is unknown. This sample stems from a study of glioma-infiltrating T cells. Study conclusions and caveats: Non-neoplastic patients had below-expected tissue-blood divergence, while all gliomas exceeded expectation. Signature shared blood CDR3 motifs were enriched in low-divergence and depleted in high-divergence patients.

The iRepertoire nested amplicon-rescue multiplex PCR amplified TCR alpha and beta CDR3s from RNA. A single record per CDR3 protein comes from TCRdb applying MiXCR to the multiplex PCR reads. The profile shows 300,000 to 450,000 distinct CDR3 sequences, 41% of them singletons. Sequencing was performed on glioma tissue, nonneoplastic brain tissue, or PBMCs (not recorded which). The sequence derives from a human donor with low-grade glioma or glioblastoma, undergoing nonglioma brain surgery, or in good health (not recorded which).

CDR3 sequence: CASSYQAGAGANYGYTF. The CDR3 nucleotides are TGTGCCAGCAGCTATCAGGCAGGGGCAGGGGCTAACTATGGCTACACCTTC. This chain joins TRBV7-2 and TRBJ1-2, with D tentatively TRBD1 (6 bases). This CDR3 is built from 17 residues. V lost 4 bases to trimming and J lost 0 bases, with 18 bases between them. The germline gives CDR1 SGHTA, CDR2 FQGNSA.